The rows below give T cell receptor beta chains drawn from one sample of a study of blood T cell repertoires in COVID-19. Assay: immunoSEQ multiplex PCR; the TCRdb copy retains only in-frame clones and omits some. The profile shows about 68,000 clones, 89% of them singletons. Sample: peripheral blood. All receptors come from a man aged 45-65 years with active COVID-19. Both conserved end residues are part of each CDR3. A D gene is named only where the DNA matches it firmly. Clone size is given for some rows only: seen once, a few or many times, or a class if the clone is expanded.

v_gene,d_gene,abundance,j_gene,CDR3aa,CDR3nt
TRBV5-1,TRBD1,-,TRBJ1-1,CASSNGTGGLGTEAFF,TGCGCCAGCAGCAACGGGACAGGAGGATTGGGGACTGAAGCTTTCTTT
TRBV5-6,TRBD2,-,TRBJ2-5,CASSHVTSGGGTQYF,TGTGCCAGCAGCCATGTGACTAGCGGGGGTGGGACCCAGTACTTC
TRBV5-1,TRBD1,-,TRBJ2-7,CASSVQGESAYEQYF,TGCGCCAGCAGCGTACAGGGGGAATCGGCCTACGAGCAGTACTTC
TRBV9,-,once,TRBJ2-5,CASSVAVTTDVGTQYF,TGTGCCAGCAGCGTAGCTGTGACTACTGATGTGGGGACCCAGTACTTC
TRBV19,TRBD1,-,TRBJ1-2,CASTSWTGSPGYGYTF,TGTGCCAGTACCTCTTGGACAGGGAGTCCGGGCTATGGCTACACCTTC
TRBV7-6,TRBD1,-,TRBJ2-7,CASSFGQGFSYEQYF,TGTGCCAGCAGCTTCGGACAGGGATTCTCCTACGAGCAGTACTTC
TRBV19,-,-,TRBJ1-5,CASSILSTNSNQPQHF,TGTGCCAGTAGTATTTTGAGTACGAATAGCAATCAGCCCCAGCATTTT
TRBV11-1,-,-,TRBJ1-6,CASSSTRSGSPLHF,TGTGCCAGCAGCTCGACCCGGAGCGGGTCACCCCTCCACTTT
TRBV6-5,TRBD2,once,TRBJ2-1,CASSLFSGGLNEQFF,TGTGCCAGCAGTCTCTTTAGCGGGGGGCTCAATGAGCAGTTCTTC
TRBV28,-,-,TRBJ2-7,CASRSRQDTLSYEQYF,TGTGCCAGCAGGAGCCGACAGGACACGTTGTCCTACGAGCAGTACTTC
TRBV19,-,once,TRBJ1-1,CASSMNLSLAFYTEAFF,TGTGCCAGTAGTATGAACCTCAGTCTCGCCTTTTACACTGAAGCTTTCTTT
TRBV6-4,-,-,TRBJ1-5,CASSEESNQPQHF,TGTGCCAGCAGTGAAGAGAGCAATCAGCCCCAGCATTTT
TRBV6-6,-,-,TRBJ1-6,CASNGGGSAYNSPLHF,TGTGCCAGTAATGGGGGGGGTTCCGCCTATAATTCACCCCTCCACTTT
TRBV13,TRBD1,-,TRBJ1-1,CASSPGQGRNTEAFF,TGTGCCAGCAGCCCTGGACAGGGGAGAAACACTGAAGCTTTCTTT
TRBV7-9,TRBD2,-,TRBJ2-3,CASSLVAGGTDTQYF,TGTGCCAGCAGCTTAGTAGCGGGGGGCACAGATACGCAGTATTTT
TRBV7-7,TRBD2,-,TRBJ2-1,CASSQRGLGVTEQFF,TGTGCCAGCAGCCAGCGGGGGCTGGGGGTTACTGAGCAGTTCTTC
TRBV9,TRBD1,-,TRBJ2-2,CASSVVPGQGISGELFF,TGTGCCAGCAGCGTAGTACCGGGACAGGGGATTTCCGGGGAGCTGTTTTTT
TRBV4-3,-,-,TRBJ2-2,CASSQATGSNTGELFF,TGCGCCAGCAGCCAAGCAACGGGATCGAACACCGGGGAGCTGTTTTTT
TRBV5-6,-,-,TRBJ1-1,CASSFVGGVNTEAFF,TGTGCCAGCAGCTTTGTAGGGGGGGTGAACACTGAAGCTTTCTTT
TRBV9,TRBD1,-,TRBJ1-1,CASSAGTGLNTEAFF,TGTGCCAGCAGCGCTGGGACAGGGCTGAACACTGAAGCTTTCTTT
TRBV4-1,TRBD1,-,TRBJ2-6,CASSQARDRTSGANVLTF,TGCGCCAGCAGCCAAGCCCGGGACAGGACGTCTGGGGCCAACGTCCTGACTTTC
TRBV5-4,-,-,TRBJ2-1,CASSLGFQGTNHNEQFF,TGTGCCAGCAGCTTGGGGTTCCAGGGGACAAACCACAATGAGCAGTTCTTC
TRBV11-2,-,-,TRBJ2-3,CASSLGNREGTDTQYF,TGTGCCAGCAGCTTAGGCAACAGGGAAGGGACAGATACGCAGTATTTT
TRBV5-1,-,-,TRBJ1-1,CASSTDSFTEAFF,TGCGCCAGCAGCACGGACAGTTTCACTGAAGCTTTCTTT
TRBV7-6,TRBD2,-,TRBJ2-5,CASSLASGGYRETQYF,TGTGCCAGCAGCTTAGCTAGCGGGGGGTACAGAGAGACCCAGTACTTC
TRBV14,TRBD2,-,TRBJ2-1,CASSQESGGGSYNEQFF,TGTGCCAGCAGCCAAGAGAGTGGGGGGGGATCCTACAATGAGCAGTTCTTC
TRBV5-1,TRBD1,few,TRBJ1-6,CASSLGPTGSSYNSPLHF,TGCGCCAGCAGCTTGGGGCCGACAGGGAGCTCCTATAATTCACCCCTCCACTTT
TRBV6-5,TRBD1,-,TRBJ2-3,CASSGQGATDTQYF,TGTGCCAGCAGCGGACAGGGAGCGACAGATACGCAGTATTTT
TRBV6-5,-,-,TRBJ2-5,CASSGETQYF,TGTGCCAGCTCGGGGGAGACCCAGTACTTC
TRBV7-2,-,-,TRBJ2-1,CASSLGVSGNEQFF,TGTGCCAGCAGCTTAGGGGTGTCGGGTAATGAGCAGTTCTTC
TRBV11-2,TRBD1,-,TRBJ1-1,CASSQYRGAGTTEAFF,TGTGCCAGCAGCCAGTACAGGGGGGCAGGGACCACTGAAGCTTTCTTT
TRBV5-1,-,-,TRBJ2-5,CASSWEIAGGTETQYF,TGCGCCAGCAGCTGGGAGATCGCGGGTGGTACAGAGACCCAGTACTTC
TRBV27,-,-,TRBJ1-5,CASSFLSSNQPQHF,TGTGCCAGCAGTTTTCTGAGTAGCAATCAGCCCCAGCATTTT
TRBV12-5,TRBD1,once,TRBJ2-7,CASGSPGTGGYEQYF,TGTGCTAGTGGTTCCCCCGGGACAGGGGGCTACGAGCAGTACTTC
TRBV5-6,-,-,TRBJ1-2,CASSLETGFSYGYTF,TGTGCCAGCAGCTTGGAAACAGGTTTTTCGTATGGCTACACCTTC
TRBV4-1,-,-,TRBJ1-5,CASSQGFRGYSNQPQHF,TGCGCCAGCAGCCAAGGGTTCAGGGGTTATAGCAATCAGCCCCAGCATTTT
TRBV11-2,-,-,TRBJ2-7,CASSLESQGYEQYF,TGTGCCAGCAGCTTAGAGAGCCAGGGATACGAGCAGTACTTC
TRBV7-2,-,-,TRBJ2-1,CASSALLASSYEQFF,TGTGCCAGCAGCGCCCTCCTTGCTAGTTCGTATGAGCAGTTCTTC
TRBV4-1,-,once,TRBJ2-1,CASSHLSSYNEQFF,TGCGCCAGCAGCCACTTGAGCTCCTACAATGAGCAGTTCTTC
TRBV14,-,-,TRBJ2-7,CASSRLQQGYEQYF,TGTGCCAGCAGCCGGCTCCAACAGGGCTACGAGCAGTACTTC
TRBV5-1,TRBD2,-,TRBJ2-1,CASSLTSGYNEQFF,TGCGCCAGCAGCTTGACTAGCGGCTACAATGAGCAGTTCTTC
TRBV11-2,TRBD2,-,TRBJ2-7,CASSSGLAGGREQYF,TGTGCCAGCAGCTCGGGACTAGCGGGGGGGCGCGAGCAGTACTTC
TRBV7-8,TRBD1,once,TRBJ1-1,CASSPTQGAWQTEAFF,TGTGCCAGCAGCCCAACACAGGGGGCTTGGCAAACTGAAGCTTTCTTT
TRBV5-1,-,few,TRBJ1-6,CASSDGTLNNSPLHF,TGCGCCAGCAGCGACGGGACACTAAATAATTCACCCCTCCACTTT
TRBV6-1,TRBD1,-,TRBJ1-5,CASSPQGGPNQPQHF,TGTGCCAGCAGTCCACAGGGGGGACCCAATCAGCCCCAGCATTTT
TRBV15,-,-,TRBJ2-7,CATSRDGGQGAGQYF,TGTGCCACCAGCAGAGATGGGGGACAAGGCGCGGGGCAGTACTTC
TRBV11-2,TRBD2,-,TRBJ2-5,CASSLLAGGETQYF,TGTGCCAGCAGCTTATTAGCGGGGGGAGAGACCCAGTACTTC
TRBV4-3,-,-,TRBJ2-2,CASSQHPLNRDPNTGELFF,TGCGCCAGCAGCCAACACCCCCTAAACAGGGACCCGAACACCGGGGAGCTGTTTTTT
TRBV9,TRBD2,-,TRBJ2-2,CASSVGQARGTGELFF,TGTGCCAGCAGCGTAGGGCAGGCGCGGGGGACCGGGGAGCTGTTTTTT
TRBV4-1,TRBD1,-,TRBJ1-6,CASSQGPGQPFWALHF,TGCGCCAGCAGCCAAGGGCCGGGACAGCCCTTTTGGGCCCTCCACTTT
TRBV19,-,-,TRBJ1-1,CASTPGGPLVEAFF,TGTGCCAGTACCCCCGGAGGCCCTTTGGTGGAAGCTTTCTTT
TRBV4-3,-,-,TRBJ1-6,CASSQDQNSPLHF,TGCGCCAGCAGCCAAGATCAGAATTCACCCCTCCACTTT